These T cell receptor beta chains were read from a single sample in a study of early T cells in non-severe SARS-CoV-2 infection. TCRdb reanalysed the 5' RACE reads using MiXCR and keeps one entry per CDR3 protein. This sample has tens of thousands of distinct CDR3 sequences, with about 5.6% found just once. Sequenced material: whole blood. Receptors originate from an adult who was a healthcare worker with PCR-confirmed SARS-CoV-2 infection or an uninfected control (not recorded which). The CDR3 runs from the conserved cysteine through the conserved F or W. The D gene is left open where the match is weak. Rows may omit the clone size; those that give it use once, few, many or a size class.

d_gene,v_gene,abundance,j_gene,CDR3aa,CDR3nt
NA,TRBV7-8,few,TRBJ2-1,CASSSVTAGTPYNEQFF,TGTGCCAGCAGCTCCGTCACCGCCGGGACACCCTACAATGAGCAGTTCTTC
NA,TRBV27,many,TRBJ1-2,CAPRGAQQGHGYTF,TGTGCCCCGCGCGGGGCTCAACAAGGTCATGGCTACACCTTC
NA,TRBV2,NA,TRBJ2-2,CATKGGETGELFF,TGTGCCACCAAAGGGGGAGAAACCGGGGAGCTGTTTTTT
NA,TRBV12-5,NA,TRBJ2-2,CASGLVQGPTGELFF,TGTGCTAGTGGTTTGGTACAGGGACCCACCGGGGAGCTGTTTTTT
TRBD2,TRBV5-1,NA,TRBJ2-1,CASSLAGGPYHEQFF,TGCGCCAGCAGCCTAGCGGGGGGGCCTTACCATGAGCAGTTCTTC
NA,TRBV7-3,few,TRBJ1-6,CASSLIPGAGSPLHF,TGTGCCAGCAGCTTAATACCAGGGGCTGGTTCACCCCTCCACTTT
NA,TRBV6-2/TRBV6-3,NA,TRBJ1-1,CASRPDTMNTEAFF,TGTGCCAGCAGACCGGACACCATGAACACTGAAGCTTTCTTT
TRBD2,TRBV3-1,many,TRBJ2-7,CASSRSGGIKEQYF,TGTGCCAGCAGCCGCAGCGGGGGGATTAAGGAGCAGTACTTC
NA,TRBV12-3/TRBV12-4,many,TRBJ2-5,CASSQYLSETQYF,TGTGCCAGCAGTCAGTACCTGTCGGAGACCCAGTACTTC
NA,TRBV12-3/TRBV12-4,few,TRBJ1-2,CASSSSAQGRSGYTF,TGTGCCAGCAGTTCCTCTGCACAGGGTCGCTCAGGCTACACCTTC
NA,TRBV6-5,many,TRBJ2-1,CASTLVGGGYNEQFF,TGTGCCAGCACCCTAGTCGGTGGGGGATACAATGAGCAGTTCTTC
NA,TRBV19,few,TRBJ2-5,CASSSTGPGQETQYF,TGTGCCAGTAGTTCCACGGGCCCGGGTCAAGAGACCCAGTACTTC
NA,TRBV11-2,few,TRBJ2-3,CASTSGPDTQYF,TGTGCCAGCACCTCTGGCCCCGATACGCAGTATTTT
NA,TRBV27,many,TRBJ2-2,CASTPDRLPGELFF,TGTGCCAGCACCCCGGACAGACTCCCCGGGGAGCTGTTTTTT
NA,TRBV6-6,few,TRBJ2-3,CASRSADTQYF,TGTGCCAGCAGAAGCGCAGATACGCAGTATTTT
NA,TRBV9,many,TRBJ2-1,CASSVKGNEQFF,TGTGCCAGCAGCGTAAAGGGGAATGAGCAGTTCTTC
TRBD2,TRBV30,many,TRBJ2-2,CAWSSSSGGGGELFF,TGTGCCTGGAGCTCCTCTAGCGGGGGAGGCGGGGAGCTGTTTTTT
NA,TRBV24-1,many,TRBJ2-5,CATSDPERGQQETQYF,TGTGCCACCAGTGATCCGGAGCGCGGGCAGCAAGAGACCCAGTACTTC
NA,TRBV25-1,few,TRBJ2-3,CVGGGGGAADTQYF,TGTGTGGGTGGCGGGGGCGGAGCCGCAGATACGCAGTATTTT
NA,TRBV29-1,many,TRBJ2-7,CSVVGGYEQYF,TGCAGCGTCGTTGGGGGGTACGAGCAGTACTTC
NA,TRBV9,NA,TRBJ1-1,CASSDGTGMTEAFF,TGTGCCAGCAGCGATGGAACAGGGATGACTGAAGCTTTCTTT
TRBD1,TRBV7-2,many,TRBJ2-6,CASSLAARTGTGGANVLTF,TGTGCCAGCAGCTTAGCGGCCCGGACAGGGACGGGTGGGGCCAACGTCCTGACTTTC
TRBD2,TRBV24-1,few,TRBJ2-1,CATSGLDASGRFTNEQFF,TGTGCCACCAGTGGGTTGGATGCTAGCGGGAGGTTTACGAATGAGCAGTTCTTC
NA,TRBV19,NA,TRBJ1-2,CASSIPWRNNYGYTF,TGTGCCAGTAGTATACCCTGGCGGAATAACTATGGCTACACCTTC
NA,TRBV12-3/TRBV12-4,few,TRBJ1-2,CASSGTPNYGYTF,TGTGCCAGCAGTGGGACACCTAACTATGGCTACACCTTC
NA,TRBV4-1,many,TRBJ1-2,CASSPLDGSLDKGALYGYTF,TGCGCCAGCAGCCCCCTTGACGGGTCACTCGATAAAGGGGCGCTCTATGGCTACACCTTC
NA,TRBV6-2/TRBV6-3,many,TRBJ1-1,CASSYSGPRTEAFF,TGTGCCAGCAGTTACTCAGGCCCAAGGACTGAAGCTTTCTTT
NA,TRBV12-3/TRBV12-4,NA,TRBJ2-3,CASSISGLRTQNF,TGTGCCAGCAGTATTAGCGGCCTCCGTACGCAGAATTTT
NA,TRBV29-1,NA,TRBJ1-4,CSGGESAEKLLF,TGCAGCGGGGGGGAGTCAGCGGAAAAACTGCTTTTT
TRBD2,TRBV12-3/TRBV12-4,many,TRBJ2-3,CASSLRSLLAGRTDTQYF,TGTGCCAGCAGTCTCCGATCGCTACTAGCGGGAAGGACAGATACGCAGTATTTT
NA,TRBV19,few,TRBJ2-2,CASSHRTGELFF,TGTGCCAGTAGTCACCGGACCGGGGAGCTGTTTTTT
TRBD1,TRBV5-1,few,TRBJ2-7,CASSLVQGAYEQYF,TGCGCCAGCAGCTTGGTACAGGGGGCTTACGAGCAGTACTTC
NA,TRBV5-1,few,TRBJ2-5,CASSLVGKETQYF,TGCGCCAGCAGCTTGGTCGGAAAAGAGACCCAGTACTTC
NA,TRBV14,many,TRBJ2-4,CASSPGGGRGTILAKNIQYF,TGTGCCAGCAGCCCCGGGGGAGGCAGGGGGACAATTCTAGCCAAAAACATTCAGTACTTC
NA,TRBV7-2,many,TRBJ2-7,CASSLGPSQTYEQYF,TGTGCCAGCAGCTTGGGCCCCTCGCAGACCTACGAGCAGTACTTC
TRBD1,TRBV18,many,TRBJ1-5,CASSMTGSNQPQHF,TGTGCCAGCTCAATGACAGGGTCCAATCAGCCCCAGCATTTT